This record looks at one TCR beta chain sequence and its context. Its antigen remains unknown. This sample is part of a study of T-cell memory formation after mild COVID-19. Study findings and constraints: The pre-infection memory compartment contained some responding clones, suggesting cross-reactive memory joined. The SARS-CoV-2 specificity of second-wave clones reaching peak at day 37 remained unverified.

Germline lookup yields CDR1 MNHEY and CDR2 SVGAGI. Unmatched junction bases numbered 10, after V lost 8 bases and J lost 7 bases. The CDR3 sequence is 13 residues long. TCRdb reprocessed the 5' RACE reads with MiXCR, giving one entry per CDR3 protein. The data show 140,000 or so distinct CDR3 sequences, 15% to 20% seen once. The receptor was isolated from an adult woman who had mild COVID-19 (a few samples of this study predate the infection). Cell type and time point are not known. The sequenced sample was PBMCs or a T cell subset sorted from them (not recorded which). This rearrangement joins TRBV6-5 to TRBJ1-1; 7 bases agree with TRBD1. The CDR3, as DNA: TGTGCCAGCCGCCGACAGGGTTCGATTGAAGCTTTCTTT. This sequence encodes CASRRQGSIEAFF.